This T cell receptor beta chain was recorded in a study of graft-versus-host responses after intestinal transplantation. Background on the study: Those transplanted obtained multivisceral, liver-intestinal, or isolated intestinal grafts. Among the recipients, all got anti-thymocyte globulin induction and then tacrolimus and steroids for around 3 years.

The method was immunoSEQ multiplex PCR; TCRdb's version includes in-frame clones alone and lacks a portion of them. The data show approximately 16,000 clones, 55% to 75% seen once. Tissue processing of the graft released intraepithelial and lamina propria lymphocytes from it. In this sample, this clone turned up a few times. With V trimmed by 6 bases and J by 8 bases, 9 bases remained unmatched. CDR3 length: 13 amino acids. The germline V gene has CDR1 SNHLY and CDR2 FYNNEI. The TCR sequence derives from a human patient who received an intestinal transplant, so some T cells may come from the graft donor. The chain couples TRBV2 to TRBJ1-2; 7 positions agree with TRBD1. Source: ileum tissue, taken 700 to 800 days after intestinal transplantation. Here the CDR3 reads CASSLQGSVGYTF. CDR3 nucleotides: TGTGCCAGCAGCCTACAGGGGTCGGTCGGCTACACCTTC. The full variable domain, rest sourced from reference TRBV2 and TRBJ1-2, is EPEVTQTPSHQVTQMGQEVILRCVPISNHLYFYWYRQILGQKVEFLVSFYNNEISEKSEIFDDQFSVERPDGSNFTLKIRSTKLEDSAMYFCASSLQGSVGYTFGSGTRLTVV.